This T cell receptor (beta chain) stems from a study of OX40 agonist ivuxolimab in advanced cancers. Study-wide results and caveats: Expanded clones were, on average, more numerous among CD8+ T cells than CD4+.

Turning to this clone: The target antigen is unknown.

Only in-frame clones appear in the TCRdb table, and some are missing; sequencing was by immunoSEQ multiplex PCR. This sample has roughly 79,000 clones, with about 88% found just once. This clonotype originated in an adult with an advanced solid tumor such as melanoma, head and neck, liver or kidney cancer. This specimen was CD4+ or CD8+ T cells sorted from blood, taken in a trial of the OX40 agonist ivuxolimab.

CDR3 protein: CSAGTLGGYTF. The CDR3 bases are TGCAGTGCTGGGACCCTAGGAGGCTACACCTTC. The chain combines TRBV20-1 with TRBJ1-2; D possibly corresponds to TRBD1 (5 bases). Germline V gene sequence: CDR1 DFQATT, CDR2 SNEGSKA (reference sequence). Trimming removed 5 bases at V and 8 bases at J, with 12 bases between. The CDR3 contains 11 residues.